This note documents a single T cell receptor (beta chain) sequence. This sample is part of a study of blood T cell repertoires in COVID-19. Study context: Material from acute and convalescent COVID-19 was sourced from the United States, Italy and Spain.

Trimming removed 0 bases from V and 0 bases from J, with 6 bases in between. Germline values: CDR1 SGDLS, CDR2 YYNGEE. This CDR3 region has 14 residues. Across about two dozen US areas, participants ranged in age from about 18 to 90 years. Assignments of participants to cohorts depended upon their own reported clinical history. The assay was immunoSEQ multiplex PCR, and TCRdb's table has in-frame clones only and misses some. This sample has hundreds of thousands of clones, with about 86% found just once. The clonotype was recovered from a woman aged 45-65 years with acute COVID-19. The chain links TRBV9 to TRBJ1-1, with D uncertain. The sequencing sample was made of PBMCs or T cells enriched from blood (not recorded which). CDR3 in amino acids: CASSVEQLNTEAFF. CDR3 sequence (DNA): TGTGCCAGCAGCGTAGAACAGCTGAACACTGAAGCTTTCTTT.